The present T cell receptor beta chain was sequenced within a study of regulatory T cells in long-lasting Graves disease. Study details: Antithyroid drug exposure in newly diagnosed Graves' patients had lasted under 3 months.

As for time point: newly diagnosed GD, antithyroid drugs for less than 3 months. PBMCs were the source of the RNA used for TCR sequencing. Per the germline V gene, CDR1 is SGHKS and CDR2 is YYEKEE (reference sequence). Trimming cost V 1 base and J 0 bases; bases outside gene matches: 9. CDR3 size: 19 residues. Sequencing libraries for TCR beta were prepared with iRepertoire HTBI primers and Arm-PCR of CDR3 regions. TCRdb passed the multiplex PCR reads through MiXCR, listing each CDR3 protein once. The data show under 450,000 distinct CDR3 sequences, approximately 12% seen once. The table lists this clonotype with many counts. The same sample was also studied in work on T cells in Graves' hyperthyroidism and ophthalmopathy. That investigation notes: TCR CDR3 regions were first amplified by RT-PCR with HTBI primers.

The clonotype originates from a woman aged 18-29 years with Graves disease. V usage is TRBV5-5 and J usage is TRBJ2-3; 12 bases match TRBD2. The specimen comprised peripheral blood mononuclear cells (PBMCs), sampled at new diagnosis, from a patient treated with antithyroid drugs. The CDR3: CASSLTSGRHFSSTDTQYF. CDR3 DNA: TGTGCCAGCAGCTTGACTAGCGGGAGGCACTTCTCTAGCACAGATACGCAGTATTTT. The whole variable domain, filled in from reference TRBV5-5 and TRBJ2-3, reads DAGVTQSPTHLIKTRGQQVTLRCSPISGHKSVSWYQQVLGQGPQFIFQYYEKEERGRGNFPDRFSARQFPNYSSELNVNALLLGDSALYLCASSLTSGRHFSSTDTQYFGPGTRLTVL.